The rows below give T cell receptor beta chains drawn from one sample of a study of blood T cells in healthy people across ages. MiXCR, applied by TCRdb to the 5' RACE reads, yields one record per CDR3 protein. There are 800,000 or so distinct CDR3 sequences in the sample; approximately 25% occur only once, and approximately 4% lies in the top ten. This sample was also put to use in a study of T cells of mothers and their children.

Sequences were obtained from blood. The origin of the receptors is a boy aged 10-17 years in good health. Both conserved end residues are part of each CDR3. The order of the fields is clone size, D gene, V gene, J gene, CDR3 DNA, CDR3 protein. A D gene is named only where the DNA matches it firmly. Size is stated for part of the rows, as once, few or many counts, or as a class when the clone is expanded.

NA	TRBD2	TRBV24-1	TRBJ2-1	TGTGCCACCAGTGATCCCGGGACTAGCGGTTATAATGAGCAGTTCTTC	CATSDPGTSGYNEQFF
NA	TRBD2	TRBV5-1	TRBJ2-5	TGCGCCAGCAGCACTAGCGGCGACCAAGAGACCCAGTACTTC	CASSTSGDQETQYF
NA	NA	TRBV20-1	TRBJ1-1	TGCAGTGCTTACCCGGACTGGGGGGACACTGAAGCTTTCTTT	CSAYPDWGDTEAFF
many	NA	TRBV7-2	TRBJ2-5	TGTGCCAGCAGCCCCACTCCGGGGACAGAGACCCAGTACTTC	CASSPTPGTETQYF
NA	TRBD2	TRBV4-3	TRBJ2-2	TGCGCCAGCAGCCAAGACGGACTAGCGGAAAACACCGGGGAGCTGTTTTTT	CASSQDGLAENTGELFF
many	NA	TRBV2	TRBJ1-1	TGTGCCAGCAGGCCCGATAGACCACCCAAGAACACTGAAGCTTTCTTT	CASRPDRPPKNTEAFF
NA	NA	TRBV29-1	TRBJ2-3	TGCAGCGACAATGACCCTCTGGGAGATACGCAGTATTTT	CSDNDPLGDTQYF
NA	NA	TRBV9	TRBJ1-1	TGTGCCAGCAGCCCCCAAGTTGGTTGGGGGGAAGCTTTCTTT	CASSPQVGWGEAFF
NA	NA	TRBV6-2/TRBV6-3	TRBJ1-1	TGTGCCGCCGCGCGCTACAGGGACACTGAAGCTTTCTTT	CAAARYRDTEAFF
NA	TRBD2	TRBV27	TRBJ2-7	TGTGCCAGCAGTCTCCCCAGAGGCGGGGGAGTCTACGAGCAGTACTTC	CASSLPRGGGVYEQYF
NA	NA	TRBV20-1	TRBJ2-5	TGCAGTGCTCCCACCTGGGGTGGAGAGACCCAGTACTTC	CSAPTWGGETQYF
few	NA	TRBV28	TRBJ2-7	TGTGCCAGCAGTCGGAAAGGGACATATTACTACGAGCAGTACTTC	CASSRKGTYYYEQYF
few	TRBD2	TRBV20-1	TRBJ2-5	TGCAGTGCTAAGCGGGGGCAAATAAACCAAGAGACCCAGTACTTC	CSAKRGQINQETQYF
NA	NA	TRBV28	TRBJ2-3	TGTGCCAGCAGTTCCCTCACAGGTCCACACACCGATACGCAGTATTTT	CASSSLTGPHTDTQYF
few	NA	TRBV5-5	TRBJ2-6	TGTGCCAGCAGCTTGTACCTCAGCGCCAACGTCCTGACTTTC	CASSLYLSANVLTF
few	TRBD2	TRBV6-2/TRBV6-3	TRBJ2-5	TGTGCCAGCAGCCGGGGACTAGCGATTGGGCAGTACTTC	CASSRGLAIGQYF
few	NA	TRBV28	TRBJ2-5	TGTGCCAGCAGTTTCCTGACAAGCAACGAAGAGACCCAGTACTTC	CASSFLTSNEETQYF
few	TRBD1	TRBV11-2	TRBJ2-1	TGTGCCAGCAGCTTAAGTCCCGGGACAGGGGGCTTTTATGAGCAGTTCTTC	CASSLSPGTGGFYEQFF
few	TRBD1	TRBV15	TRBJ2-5	TGTGCCACCAGCAGACCCGGGGGATACCTGGACAGGGCGGCCCAGTACTTC	CATSRPGGYLDRAAQYF
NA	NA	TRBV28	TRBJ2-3	TGTGCCAGCAGTTTAGGAGGGACTCTCACAGATACGCAGTATTTT	CASSLGGTLTDTQYF
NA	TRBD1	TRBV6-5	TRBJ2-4	TGTGCCAGCAAGCGACAGGGGTTTACAAAAAACATTCAGTACTTC	CASKRQGFTKNIQYF
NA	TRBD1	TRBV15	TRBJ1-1	TGTGCCACCAGCACAGACAGGGCGGTGAACACTGAAGCTTTCTTT	CATSTDRAVNTEAFF
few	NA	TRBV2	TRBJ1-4	TGTGCCAGCAGGGATTCGGGAGCAACTAATGAAAAACTGTTTTTT	CASRDSGATNEKLFF
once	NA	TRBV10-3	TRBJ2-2	TGTGCCATCACGGGGGCGCCAAGGGCCAGGGAGCTGTTTTTT	CAITGAPRARELFF
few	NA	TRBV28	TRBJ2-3	TGTGCCAGCACGGATGTCAGGGATACGCAGTATTTT	CASTDVRDTQYF
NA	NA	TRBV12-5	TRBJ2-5	TGTGCTAGACCCGAGACCCAGTACTTC	CARPETQYF
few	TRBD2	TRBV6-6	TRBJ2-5	TGTGCCAGCAGTTACTTTAGCGGGGGGGAAGAGACCCAGTACTTC	CASSYFSGGEETQYF
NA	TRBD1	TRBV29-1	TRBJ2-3	TGCAGCGTTGACCCCAGGGGGGGACAGGGAGGTACGCAGTATTTT	CSVDPRGGQGGTQYF
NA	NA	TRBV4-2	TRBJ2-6	TGTGCCAGCAGCCAAGAACCCTTCTCTGGGGCCAACGTCCTGACTTTC	CASSQEPFSGANVLTF
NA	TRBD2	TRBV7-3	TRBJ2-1	TGTGCCAGCAGCCCCCATCCCGCGGGACTACTATACAATGAGCAGTTCTTC	CASSPHPAGLLYNEQFF
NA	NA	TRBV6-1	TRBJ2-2	TGTGCCAGCAACGGGGATGACACCGGGGAGCTGTTTTTT	CASNGDDTGELFF
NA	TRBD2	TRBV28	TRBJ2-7	TGTGCCAGCAGTTTCTCGGGGGAGGGGTTTAACGAGCAGTACTTC	CASSFSGEGFNEQYF
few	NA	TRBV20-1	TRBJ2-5	TGCAGTGCCTCTTATAGTAGGGGGGGGCCGGGTATAGAGACCCAGTACTTC	CSASYSRGGPGIETQYF
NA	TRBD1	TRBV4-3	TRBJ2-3	TGCGCCAGCAGCCAACAGGGGGCAGGAGATACGCAGTATTTT	CASSQQGAGDTQYF
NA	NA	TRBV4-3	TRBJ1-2	TGCGCCAGCAGCCAAGATAAGGCAGGGGATGGCTACACCTTC	CASSQDKAGDGYTF
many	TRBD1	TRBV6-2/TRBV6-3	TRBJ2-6	TGTGCCAGCTCGTTCACAGGGGGTTCTGGGGCCAACGTCCTGACTTTC	CASSFTGGSGANVLTF
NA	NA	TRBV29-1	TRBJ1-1	TGCAGCGCGTCCAGGCCGAACACTGAAGCTTTCTTT	CSASRPNTEAFF
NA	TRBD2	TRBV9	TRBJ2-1	TGTGCCAGCAGCGCTTGGACTAGCGGGATCAGCAATGAGCAGTTCTTC	CASSAWTSGISNEQFF
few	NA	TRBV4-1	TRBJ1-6	TGCGCCAGCAGCCAAGGCCATTCACCCCTCCACTTT	CASSQGHSPLHF
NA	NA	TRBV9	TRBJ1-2	TGTGCCAGCAGCGGCCTCGGCCGCGGCTACACCTTC	CASSGLGRGYTF
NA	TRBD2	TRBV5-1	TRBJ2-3	TGCGCCAGCAGCATCTGGACTAGCGGGACCCCGGATACGCAGTATTTT	CASSIWTSGTPDTQYF
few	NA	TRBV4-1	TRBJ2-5	TGCGCCAGCAGCCAAGAGAGGGGACCGGAACAAGAGACCCAGTACTTC	CASSQERGPEQETQYF
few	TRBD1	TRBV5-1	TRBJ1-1	TGCGCCAGCAGCCTTGGGGGACAGACGAACACTGAAGCTTTCTTT	CASSLGGQTNTEAFF
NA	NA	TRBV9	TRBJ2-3	TGTGCCAGCAGTTGGGCGGGGAGCACAGATACGCAGTATTTT	CASSWAGSTDTQYF
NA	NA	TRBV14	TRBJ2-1	TGTGCCAGCAGCCATTACAGGGCCACCACTAAATACAATGAGCAGTTCTTC	CASSHYRATTKYNEQFF
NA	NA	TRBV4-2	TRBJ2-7	TGTGCCAGCAGCCACGAGGACAACTACGAGCAGTACTTC	CASSHEDNYEQYF
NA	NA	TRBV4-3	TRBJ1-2	TGCGCCAGCAGCCAAGATTTCGGGGGGAACTATGGCTACACCTTC	CASSQDFGGNYGYTF
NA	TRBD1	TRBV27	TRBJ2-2	TGTGCCAGCAAACCCAGGGGGTCCACCGGGGAGCTGTTTTTT	CASKPRGSTGELFF
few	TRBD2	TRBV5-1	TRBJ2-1	TGCGCCAGCAGCTTGGTATGGACTAGCGGCAACAATGAGCAGTTCTTC	CASSLVWTSGNNEQFF
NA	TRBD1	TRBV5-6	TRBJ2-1	TGTGCCAGCAGCGGGGCCCAGGGGGCATTCTACAATGAGCAGTTCTTC	CASSGAQGAFYNEQFF
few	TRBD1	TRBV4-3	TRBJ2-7	TGCGCCAGCAGCCAAGATTGGGGCGCGGGGACAGGGGACGAGCAGTACTTC	CASSQDWGAGTGDEQYF
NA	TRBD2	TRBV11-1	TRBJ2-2	TGTGCCAGCAGTCAGCGGATCCGACTAGCGGGGGCCGCGAACACCGGGGAGCTGTTTTTT	CASSQRIRLAGAANTGELFF